This TCR beta chain comes out of a study of CD8+CD57+ T cells in acquired aplastic anemia. Study findings and constraints: Any difference that existed in CD8+ Simpson's diversity between patients and controls was not significant. Both patients and controls carried the same twenty-nine CD8+ CDR3 sequences.

For this clonotype: Its antigen is undetermined.

The template for TCR beta VDJ and CDR3 sequence profiling was genomic DNA. From the reads, TCRdb called clonotypes with MiXCR, one entry per CDR3 protein. This sample has more than 150,000 distinct CDR3 sequences; around half occur once, and the top ten carry around a tenth. Flow cytometry had shown expanded CD8+CD57+ cells in the patients chosen for sequencing. All participating patients were living with severe acquired aplastic anemia. Germline lookup yields CDR1 SGDLS and CDR2 YYNGEE. V was pared by 8 bases and J by 7 bases, with 12 bases of the junction left unmatched. The CDR3 has 15 residues. This TCR was sampled from a human donor with aplastic anemia. Material for sequencing was sorted CD4+, CD8+, or CD8+CD57+ T cells (not recorded which) from PBMCs. The chain couples TRBV9 to TRBJ2-7, with 13 bases that match TRBD2. The chain's CDR3 is CASHSGTGLAGEQYF. The DNA of the CDR3 is TGTGCCAGTCATTCTGGAACGGGACTAGCGGGGGAGCAGTACTTC.